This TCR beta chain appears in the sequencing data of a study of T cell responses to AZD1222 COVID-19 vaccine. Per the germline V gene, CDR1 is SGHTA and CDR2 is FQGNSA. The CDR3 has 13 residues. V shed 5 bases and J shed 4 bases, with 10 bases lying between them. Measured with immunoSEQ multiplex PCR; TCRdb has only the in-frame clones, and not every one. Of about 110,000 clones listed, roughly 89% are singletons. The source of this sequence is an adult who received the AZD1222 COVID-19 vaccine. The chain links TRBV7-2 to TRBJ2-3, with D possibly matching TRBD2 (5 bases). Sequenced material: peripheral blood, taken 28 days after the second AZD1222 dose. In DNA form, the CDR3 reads TGTGCCAGCAGCCTCCTAGCAGCAGATACGCAGTATTTT. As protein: CASSLLAADTQYF.